This T cell receptor beta chain is drawn from a study of blood T cell repertoires in COVID-19. Study as a whole: Collection of acute and convalescent COVID-19 samples took place in the United States, Italy and Spain.

How the authors handled the data: Amplification from reference gene primers served as the basis for estimated nucleated cell counts. Clones were read by immunoSEQ multiplex PCR, and TCRdb kept only the in-frame ones, dropping some. V, J and clone size are those of that table, while D and trimming were read from the DNA. The sample lists 250,000 to 300,000 clones, 65% to 85% occurring once. Each recovered donor of Cohort 3 presented with two negative PCRs, clearance, or symptom resolution. The material sequenced was PBMCs or T cells enriched from blood (not recorded which). The sequence was collected from a man aged 45-60 years who had recovered from COVID-19.

CDR3 in amino acids: CASSLSPRQWQFF. The DNA of the CDR3 is TGCGCCAGCAGCTTGTCCCCAAGACAGTGGCAGTTCTTC. The chain recombines TRBV5-1 with TRBJ2-1; perhaps TRBD1 as D (5 bases). Germline CDR1 is SGHRS and CDR2 is YFSETQ. V gave up 1 base and J gave up 12 bases, with 14 bases separating them. The CDR3 has 13 amino acids.